This TCR beta chain stems from a study of T cell repertoires in cytomegalovirus infection. Background on the study: Both a matching HLA type and CMV infection were indicated by public TCR beta signatures.

TCRdb passed the reads through MiXCR, listing each CDR3 protein once. The sample lists some 900,000 distinct CDR3 sequences; about 31% were seen once. The CDR3 has 16 amino acids. Looked up from germline, CDR1 is SEHNR and CDR2 is FQNEAQ (reference sequence). V dropped 2 bases and J dropped 4 bases, with 15 bases sitting between them. The sample holds a few counts of this clonotype. Its antigen is undetermined. The gene calls are TRBV7-9 and TRBJ1-3, with a possible D match to TRBD1 (5 bases). The specimen comprised cultured CD8+ T cells from PBMCs, sampled from culture after CMV antigen stimulation. The TCR sequence derives from a human donor in good health (CMV status not recorded). Some clones in this sample may be carry-over from other donors' samples. The DNA of the CDR3 is TGTGCCAGCAGCTTAACCGGGACCAGGCCCGGAAACACCATATATTTT. Amino acid sequence: CASSLTGTRPGNTIYF.